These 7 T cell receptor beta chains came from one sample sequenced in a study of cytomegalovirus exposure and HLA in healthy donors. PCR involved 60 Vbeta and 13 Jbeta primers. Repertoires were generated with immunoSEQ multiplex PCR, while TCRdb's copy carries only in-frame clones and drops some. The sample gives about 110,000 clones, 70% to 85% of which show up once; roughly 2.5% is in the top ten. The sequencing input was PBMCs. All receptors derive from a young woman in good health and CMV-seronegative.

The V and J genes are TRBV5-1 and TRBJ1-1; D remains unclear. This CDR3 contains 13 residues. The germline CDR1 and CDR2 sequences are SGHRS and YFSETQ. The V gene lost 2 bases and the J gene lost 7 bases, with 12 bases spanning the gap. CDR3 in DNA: TGCGCCAGCAGCTTTCTCAAAACGGGTGAAGCTTTCTTT. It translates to CASSFLKTGEAFF.

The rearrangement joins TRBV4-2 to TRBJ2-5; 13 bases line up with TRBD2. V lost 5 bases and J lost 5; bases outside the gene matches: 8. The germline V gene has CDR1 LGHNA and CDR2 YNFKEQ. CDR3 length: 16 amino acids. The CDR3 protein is CASSFLGTSGKETQYF. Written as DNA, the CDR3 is TGTGCCAGCAGCTTTTTAGGGACTAGCGGGAAGGAGACCCAGTACTTC.

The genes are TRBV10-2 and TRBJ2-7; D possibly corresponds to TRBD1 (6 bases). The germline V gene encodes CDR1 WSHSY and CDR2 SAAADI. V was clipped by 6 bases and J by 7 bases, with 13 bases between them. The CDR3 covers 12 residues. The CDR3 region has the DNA TGCGCCAGCAGCAAAGGGGGAGAAGAGCAGTACTTC. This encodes CASSKGGEEQYF.

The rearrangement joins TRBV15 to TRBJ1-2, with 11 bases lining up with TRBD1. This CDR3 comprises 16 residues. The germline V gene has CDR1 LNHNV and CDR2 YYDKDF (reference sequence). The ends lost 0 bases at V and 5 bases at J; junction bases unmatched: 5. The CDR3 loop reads CATSRDIGTGGYGYTF. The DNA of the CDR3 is TGTGCCACCAGCAGAGACATCGGGACAGGGGGTTATGGCTACACCTTC.

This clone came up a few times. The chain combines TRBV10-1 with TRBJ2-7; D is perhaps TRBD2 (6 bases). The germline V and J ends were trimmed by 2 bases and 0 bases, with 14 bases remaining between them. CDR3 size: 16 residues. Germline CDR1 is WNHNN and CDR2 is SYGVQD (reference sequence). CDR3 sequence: CASSEESRESSYEQYF. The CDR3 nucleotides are TGCGCCAGCAGTGAGGAAAGCCGGGAGAGCTCCTACGAGCAGTACTTC.

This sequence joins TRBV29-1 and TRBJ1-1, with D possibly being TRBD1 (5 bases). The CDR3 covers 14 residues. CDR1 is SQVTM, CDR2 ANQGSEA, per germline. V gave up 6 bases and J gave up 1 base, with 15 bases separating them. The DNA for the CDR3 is TGCAGCGTCCCCATGTGGGGCCCGAACACTGAAGCTTTCTTT. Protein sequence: CSVPMWGPNTEAFF.

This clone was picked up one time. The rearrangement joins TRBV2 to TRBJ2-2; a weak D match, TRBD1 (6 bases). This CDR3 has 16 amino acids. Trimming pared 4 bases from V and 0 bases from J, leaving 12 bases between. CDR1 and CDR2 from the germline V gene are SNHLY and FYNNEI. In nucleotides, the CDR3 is TGTGCCAGCAGTGGTATAGGGGGATCGAACACCGGGGAGCTGTTTTTT. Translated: CASSGIGGSNTGELFF.